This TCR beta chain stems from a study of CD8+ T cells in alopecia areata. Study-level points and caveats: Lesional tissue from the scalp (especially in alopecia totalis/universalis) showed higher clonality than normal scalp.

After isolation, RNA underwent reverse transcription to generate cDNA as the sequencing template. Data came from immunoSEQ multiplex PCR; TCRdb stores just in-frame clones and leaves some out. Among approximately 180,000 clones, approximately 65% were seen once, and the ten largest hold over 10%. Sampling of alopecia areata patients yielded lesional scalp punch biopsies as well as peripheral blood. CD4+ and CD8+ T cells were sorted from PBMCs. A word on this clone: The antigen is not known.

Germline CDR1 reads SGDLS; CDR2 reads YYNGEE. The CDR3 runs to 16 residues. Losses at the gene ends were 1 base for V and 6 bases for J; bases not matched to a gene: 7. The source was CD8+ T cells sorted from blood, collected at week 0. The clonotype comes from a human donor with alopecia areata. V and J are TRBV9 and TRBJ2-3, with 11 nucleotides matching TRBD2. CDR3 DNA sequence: TGTGCCAGCAGCGTACGACTAGCGGGGAATAGGGATACGCAGTATTTT. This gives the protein CASSVRLAGNRDTQYF.